The entry that follows covers one T cell receptor beta chain sequence. Its antigen is undetermined. This sample is drawn from a study of cytomegalovirus exposure and HLA in healthy donors. Study observations and caveats: With DRB1 most and HLA-C fewest, TCR association rates differed between HLA loci in a later analysis.

The PCR ran on 60 Vbeta and 13 Jbeta primers. Profiling relied on immunoSEQ multiplex PCR, and the TCRdb table lists in-frame clones only, not all of them. The sample consists of 150,000 or so clones, 65% to 80% of them appearing once. V lost 4 bases and J lost 0; bases outside the gene matches: 5. Germline V gene lookup returns CDR1 MNHNY and CDR2 SVGAGI (reference sequence). The CDR3 covers 15 residues. The receptor comes from a man between 40 and 49 years old in good health and CMV-seropositive. The V and J genes are TRBV6-6 and TRBJ2-7; 8 bases map to TRBD2. The sample comprised PBMCs. The CDR3 sequence is CASSWTGTSSYEQYF. For the CDR3, the DNA is TGTGCCAGCAGTTGGACCGGGACTAGCTCCTACGAGCAGTACTTC.